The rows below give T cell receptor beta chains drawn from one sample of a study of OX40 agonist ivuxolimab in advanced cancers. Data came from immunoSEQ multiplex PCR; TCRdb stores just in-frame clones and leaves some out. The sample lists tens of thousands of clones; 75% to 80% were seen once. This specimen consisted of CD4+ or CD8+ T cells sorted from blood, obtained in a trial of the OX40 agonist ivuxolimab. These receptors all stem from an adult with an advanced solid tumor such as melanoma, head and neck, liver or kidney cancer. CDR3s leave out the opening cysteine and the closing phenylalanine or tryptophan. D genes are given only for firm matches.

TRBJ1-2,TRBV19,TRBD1,ASSPGDRIMGYT
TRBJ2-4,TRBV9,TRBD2,ASSPTSGRGAAKNIQY
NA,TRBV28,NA,ASRGGSIGHEQY
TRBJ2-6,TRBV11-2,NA,ASSLRQTSSGANVLT
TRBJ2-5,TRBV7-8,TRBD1,ASSLGRGRGQETQY
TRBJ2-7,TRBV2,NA,ASKAPGRARTYEQY
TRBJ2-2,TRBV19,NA,ASSISGAGELF
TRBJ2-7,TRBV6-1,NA,ASSRIEYEQY
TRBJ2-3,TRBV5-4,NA,ASSLELALAGTDTQY
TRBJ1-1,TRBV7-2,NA,ANSLVGGTEAF
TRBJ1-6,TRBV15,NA,ATSTGTINSPLH
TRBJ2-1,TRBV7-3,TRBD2,ASSKTSGREIYNEQF
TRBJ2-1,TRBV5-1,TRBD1,ASSFAGTEYNEQF
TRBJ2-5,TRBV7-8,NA,ASSLGLFDQETQY
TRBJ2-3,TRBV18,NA,ASSPMGRGTDTQY